This TCR beta chain was retrieved from a study of blood T cells in healthy people across ages. For the second PCR, which ran for roughly 6 to 11 cycles, a sample-barcoded 5' primer and a J-beta primer mix were used. In TCRdb, the 5' RACE reads were re-called with MiXCR into one record per CDR3 protein. The sample includes hundreds of thousands of distinct CDR3 sequences, around half of them seen just once. With V trimmed by 5 bases and J by 10 bases, 15 bases remained unmatched. There are 16 residues in the CDR3. Germline V gene sequence: CDR1 SGHTA, CDR2 FQGTGA. Per-sample yields of isolated PBMCs were at least 7 million.

The rearrangement links TRBV7-3 to TRBJ2-1; 9 bases map to TRBD2. This TCR was recovered from a man aged 80 or over in good health. The specimen sequenced was blood. The CDR3 DNA sequence: TGTGCCAGCAGCGTCTACGGGACTAGCCAGGGGGGCGAGCAGTTCTTC. It encodes CASSVYGTSQGGEQFF.